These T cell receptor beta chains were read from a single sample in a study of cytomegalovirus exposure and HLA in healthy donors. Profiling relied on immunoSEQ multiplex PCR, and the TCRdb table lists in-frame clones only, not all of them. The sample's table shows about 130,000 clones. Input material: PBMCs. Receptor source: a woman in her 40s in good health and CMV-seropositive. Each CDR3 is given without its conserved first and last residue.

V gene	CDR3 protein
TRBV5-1	ASSLGTGHQPQH
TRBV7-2	ASSLVGDSNQPQH
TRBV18	ASSPPQVGGYT
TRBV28	ASSFSDSTDTQY
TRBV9	ASSVGTEILNTEAF
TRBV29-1	SVEGGRLQDTQY
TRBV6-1	ASRERRQSAYEQY
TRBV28	ASSPPGQGIEKLF
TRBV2	ASSEHLAGGMGEQF
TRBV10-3	AISDSRGQGASGANVLT
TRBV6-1	ASSRRTDTQY
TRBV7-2	ASSLAGTQNIQY
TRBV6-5	ASRRVGEGQPQH
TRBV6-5	ASSYRTGLAGVVHP
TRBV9	ASSVARSTTSSGANVLT
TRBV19	ASSIEQGPNTGELF
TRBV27	ASSWGLAGDEQF